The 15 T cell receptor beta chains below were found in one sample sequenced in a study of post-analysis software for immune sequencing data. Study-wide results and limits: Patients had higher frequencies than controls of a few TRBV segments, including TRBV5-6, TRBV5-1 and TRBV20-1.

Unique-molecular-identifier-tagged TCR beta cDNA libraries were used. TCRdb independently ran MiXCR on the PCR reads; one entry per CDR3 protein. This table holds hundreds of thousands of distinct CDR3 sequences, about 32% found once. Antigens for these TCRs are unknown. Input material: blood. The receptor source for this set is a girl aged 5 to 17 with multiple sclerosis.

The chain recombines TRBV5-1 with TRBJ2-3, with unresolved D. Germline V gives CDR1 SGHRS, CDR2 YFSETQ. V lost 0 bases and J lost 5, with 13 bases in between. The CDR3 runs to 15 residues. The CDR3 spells CASSLGELPGDTQYF. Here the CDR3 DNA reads TGCGCCAGCAGCTTGGGTGAACTCCCCGGAGATACGCAGTATTTT.

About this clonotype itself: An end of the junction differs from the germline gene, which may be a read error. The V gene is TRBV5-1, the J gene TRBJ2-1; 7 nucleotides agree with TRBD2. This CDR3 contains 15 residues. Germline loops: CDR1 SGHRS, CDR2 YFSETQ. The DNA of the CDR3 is TGCGTCAGCAGCCTCGGGGCTAGCGGTGACAATGAGCAGTTCTTC. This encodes CVSSLGASGDNEQFF.

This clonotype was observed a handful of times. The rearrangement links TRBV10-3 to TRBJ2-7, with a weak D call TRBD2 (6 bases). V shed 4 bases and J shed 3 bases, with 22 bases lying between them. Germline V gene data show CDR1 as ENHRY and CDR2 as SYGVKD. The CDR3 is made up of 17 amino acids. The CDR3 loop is CAISGQSKGGNHYEQYF. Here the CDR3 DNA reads TGTGCCATCAGTGGACAATCTAAGGGAGGAAATCACTACGAGCAGTACTTC.

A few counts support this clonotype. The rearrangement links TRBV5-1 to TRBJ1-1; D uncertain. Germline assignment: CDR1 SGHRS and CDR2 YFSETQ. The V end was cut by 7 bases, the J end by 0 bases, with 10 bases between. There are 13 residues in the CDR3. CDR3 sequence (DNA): TGCGCCAGCGTGGATGGGATGAACACTGAAGCTTTCTTT. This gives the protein CASVDGMNTEAFF. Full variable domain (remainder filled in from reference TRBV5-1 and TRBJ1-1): KAGVTQTPRYLIKTRGQQVTLSCSPISGHRSVSWYQQTPGQGLQFLFEYFSETQRNKGNFPGRFSGRQFSNSRSEMNVSTLELGDSALYLCASVDGMNTEAFFGQGTRLTVV.

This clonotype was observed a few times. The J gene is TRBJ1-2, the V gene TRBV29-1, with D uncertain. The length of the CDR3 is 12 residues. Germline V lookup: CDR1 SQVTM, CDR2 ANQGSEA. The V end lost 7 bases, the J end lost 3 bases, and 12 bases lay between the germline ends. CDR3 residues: CSAIQLDYGYTF. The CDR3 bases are TGCAGCGCCATACAGCTGGACTATGGCTACACCTTC.

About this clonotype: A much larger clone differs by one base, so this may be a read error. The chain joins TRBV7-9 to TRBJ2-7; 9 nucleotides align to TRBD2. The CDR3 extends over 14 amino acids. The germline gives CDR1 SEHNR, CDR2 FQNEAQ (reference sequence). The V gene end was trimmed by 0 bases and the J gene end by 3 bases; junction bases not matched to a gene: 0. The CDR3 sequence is CASSLASGGYEQYF. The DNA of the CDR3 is TGTGCCAGCAGCTTAGCTAGCGGGGGCTACGAGCAGTACTTC.

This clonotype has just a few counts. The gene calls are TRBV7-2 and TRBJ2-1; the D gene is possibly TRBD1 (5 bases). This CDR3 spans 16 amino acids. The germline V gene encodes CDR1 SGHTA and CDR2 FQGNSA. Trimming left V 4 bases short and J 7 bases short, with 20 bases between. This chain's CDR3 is CASSSYPGDGANEQFF. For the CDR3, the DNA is TGTGCCAGCAGCTCCTATCCGGGCGATGGGGCAAATGAGCAGTTCTTC.

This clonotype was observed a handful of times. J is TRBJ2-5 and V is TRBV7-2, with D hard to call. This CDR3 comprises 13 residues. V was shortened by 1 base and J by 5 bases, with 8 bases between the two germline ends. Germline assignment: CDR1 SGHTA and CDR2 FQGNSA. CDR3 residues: CASSLDLLETQYF. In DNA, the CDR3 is TGTGCCAGCAGCTTAGATCTCCTTGAGACCCAGTACTTC.

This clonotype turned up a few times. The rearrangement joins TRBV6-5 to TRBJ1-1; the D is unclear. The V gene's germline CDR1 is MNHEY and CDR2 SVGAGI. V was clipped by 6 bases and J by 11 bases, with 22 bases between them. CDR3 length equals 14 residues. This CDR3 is CASSPGPLAFVAFF. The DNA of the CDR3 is TGTGCCAGCAGCCCGGGCCCGCTCGCTTTCGTTGCTTTCTTT.

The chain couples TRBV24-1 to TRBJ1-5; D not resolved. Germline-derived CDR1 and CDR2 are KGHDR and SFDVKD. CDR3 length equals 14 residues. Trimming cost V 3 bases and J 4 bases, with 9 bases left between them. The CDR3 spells CATSDPAGNQPQHF. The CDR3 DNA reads TGTGCCACCAGTGATCCCGCGGGAAATCAGCCCCAGCATTTT.

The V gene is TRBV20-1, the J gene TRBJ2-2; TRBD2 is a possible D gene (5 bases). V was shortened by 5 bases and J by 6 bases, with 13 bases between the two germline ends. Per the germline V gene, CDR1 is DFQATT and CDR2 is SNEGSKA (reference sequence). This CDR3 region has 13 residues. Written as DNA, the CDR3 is TGCAGTGCTCCGGGGAAGGCGGCCGGGGAGCTGTTTTTT. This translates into CSAPGKAAGELFF.

This CDR3 reads CASSQLAGEVGDTQYF. The CDR3 coding sequence is TGTGCCAGCAGCCAACTAGCGGGAGAAGTAGGAGATACGCAGTATTTT. The V and J genes are TRBV3-1 and TRBJ2-3; 10 nucleotides agree with TRBD2. Germline trimming cut 2 bases from V and 5 bases from J; bases unmatched to any gene: 7. The CDR3 runs 16 residues. The germline gives CDR1 LGHDT, CDR2 YNNKEL (reference sequence).

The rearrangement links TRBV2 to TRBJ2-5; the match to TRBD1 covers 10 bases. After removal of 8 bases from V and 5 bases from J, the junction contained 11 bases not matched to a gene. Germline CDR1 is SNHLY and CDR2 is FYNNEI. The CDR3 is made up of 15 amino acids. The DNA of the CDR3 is TGTGCCAGCCCCCGGGACAGGGGAAAACGGGAGACCCAGTACTTC. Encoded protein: CASPRDRGKRETQYF.

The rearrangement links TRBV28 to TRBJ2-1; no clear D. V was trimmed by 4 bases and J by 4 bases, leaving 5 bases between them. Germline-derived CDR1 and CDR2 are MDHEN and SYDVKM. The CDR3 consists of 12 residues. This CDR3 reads CASSWIYNEQFF. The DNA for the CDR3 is TGTGCCAGCAGTTGGATATACAATGAGCAGTTCTTC.

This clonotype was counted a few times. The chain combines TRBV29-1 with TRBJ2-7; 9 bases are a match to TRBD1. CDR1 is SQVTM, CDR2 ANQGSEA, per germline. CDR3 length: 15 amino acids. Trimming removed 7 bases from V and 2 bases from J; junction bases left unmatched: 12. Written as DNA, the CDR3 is TGCAGCGCTGTTCGAAACCGGGACAGGGCCTACGAGCAGTACTTC. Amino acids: CSAVRNRDRAYEQYF.